This TCR beta chain came from a study of immune evolution from preneoplasia to lung adenocarcinoma. This clone was seen a handful of times. Other DNA sequences in this specimen translate into the identical CDR3. Profiled with immunoSEQ multiplex PCR; TCRdb holds only in-frame clones, not every one. The repertoire has some 9,500 clones, 79% of them found once; the top ten carry 10% to 15%. Trimming took 4 bases from V and 4 from J, leaving 12 bases between them. CDR3 length: 14 amino acids. Germline V CDR1 and CDR2: SGHTA, FQGNSA. Material for sequencing was FFPE lung adenocarcinoma in situ tissue. The source of this sequence is an older person with lung adenocarcinoma. V is TRBV7-2 and J is TRBJ2-3, with D possibly being TRBD2 (6 bases). The CDR3 DNA reads TGTGCCAGCAGCTGGGGCCGGGGGTCAGATACGCAGTATTTT. Protein product: CASSWGRGSDTQYF.